This T cell receptor beta chain emerged from a study of blood T cell repertoires in COVID-19. Study at large: Researchers got acute and convalescent COVID-19 samples from the United States, Italy and Spain. T cells, B-cell-depleted T cells, or PBMCs provided the cDNA or gDNA that served as material.

Clones were sequenced by immunoSEQ multiplex PCR, and TCRdb holds only the in-frame ones, with some missing. This sample has fewer than 250,000 clones, with around 84% found just once. Participant reports of clinical history set cohort assignment. The germline V gene encodes CDR1 LNHDA and CDR2 SQIVND (reference sequence). The CDR3 is 12 amino acids. After removal of 9 bases from V and 6 bases from J, the junction contained 6 bases not matched to a gene. The sample taken for sequencing was PBMCs or T cells enriched from blood (not recorded which). The rearrangement joins TRBV19 to TRBJ2-3; 7 bases map to TRBD1. The receptor was isolated from a woman aged 25 to 39 who had recovered from COVID-19. The CDR3 nucleotides read TGTGCCAGCACGGGACAGTACGATACGCAGTATTTT. Protein: CASTGQYDTQYF.